The clone carrying this T cell receptor (beta chain) was counted at least ten times. Its antigen is unidentified. This specimen belongs to a study of T cell repertoires in cytomegalovirus infection. Study as a whole: Use of recently identified HLA-C-restricted and well-studied HLA-B-restricted CMV epitopes was part of the study.

MiXCR was run by TCRdb on the reads, yielding one entry per CDR3 protein. The table has some 480,000 distinct CDR3 sequences, 30% to 40% seen once. The specimen was cultured PBMCs, collected from culture after CMV antigen stimulation. The receptor's source is a human donor in good health (CMV status not recorded). Some clones in this sample may be carry-over from other donors' samples.

CDR3 sequence (DNA): TGTGCCAGCAGTCACCGACTAGCGGGAGCCTCCTACGAGCAGTACTTC. This translates into CASSHRLAGASYEQYF. The chain is built from TRBV7-2 and TRBJ2-7, with TRBD2 matching over 12 bases. This CDR3 contains 16 residues. J gave up 0 bases and V 6 bases, and 6 bases lay outside the gene matches. Germline loops: CDR1 SGHTA, CDR2 FQGNSA.